This is a list of T cell receptor beta chains from one sample in a study of shared clonotypes between healthy human individuals. Method: immunoSEQ multiplex PCR; TCRdb's copy keeps in-frame clones and lacks some. The sample contains over a million clones, approximately 98% of which appear only once. Specimen: naive CD4+ T cells sorted from blood. The receptors were gathered from a young man in good health. Each CDR3 is given with its conserved first and last residue. A D gene is named only where the DNA matches it firmly. Only part of the rows carry a size: once, few, many, or a class if the clone is expanded.

D | J | size | V | DNA | CDR3
- | TRBJ1-1 | once | TRBV14 | TGTGCCAGCAGCCAAGATCGGAGGGGCGCTCCTCAGGACACTGAAGCTTTCTTT | CASSQDRRGAPQDTEAFF
TRBD2 | TRBJ2-5 | few | TRBV5-1 | TGCGCCAGCAGCGAAACTAGCGTCCAAGAGACCCAGTACTTC | CASSETSVQETQYF
TRBD1 | TRBJ1-2 | once | TRBV6-1 | TGTGCCAGCAGTGCCCTTTCAGGGGGCGGAGGTGGCTACACCTTC | CASSALSGGGGGYTF
TRBD2 | TRBJ2-1 | - | TRBV9 | TGTGCCAGCAGCGCTTGGCCTAGCGGGAGCTCCTACAATGAGCAGTTCTTC | CASSAWPSGSSYNEQFF
- | TRBJ2-7 | - | TRBV5-1 | TGCGCCAGCAGCCGACTGGGCTTCTCTTACGAGCAGTACTTC | CASSRLGFSYEQYF
- | TRBJ1-5 | - | TRBV28 | TGTGCCAGCAGTTTTGAGTACAGGGACGGTCAGCCCCAGCATTTT | CASSFEYRDGQPQHF
- | TRBJ1-4 | - | TRBV28 | TGTGCCAGCAGTTTGGTTGGATGGTCAACTAATGAAAAACTGTTTTTT | CASSLVGWSTNEKLFF
- | TRBJ2-1 | - | TRBV28 | TGTGCCAGCAGTATAGACATTTACAATGAGCAGTTCTTC | CASSIDIYNEQFF
- | TRBJ2-7 | - | TRBV5-1 | TGCGCCAGCAGCTCCCACCCGCTGAACTACGAGCAGTACTTC | CASSSHPLNYEQYF
- | TRBJ1-2 | - | TRBV19 | TGTGCCAGTAGTATTTTCGACAGGCGTGCTAACTATGGCTACACCTTC | CASSIFDRRANYGYTF
- | TRBJ2-7 | - | TRBV7-4 | TGTGCCAGCAGCTTATACGTCAACTACGAGCAGTACTTC | CASSLYVNYEQYF
- | TRBJ1-2 | - | TRBV2 | TGTGCCAGCAGGGCGAGTGTCTCAAACCTATATGGCTACACCTTC | CASRASVSNLYGYTF
TRBD1 | TRBJ2-7 | - | TRBV10-2 | TGCGCCAGCAGTACGGGACAGGCCAGCTACGAGCAGTACTTC | CASSTGQASYEQYF
- | TRBJ1-1 | - | TRBV10-2 | TGCGCCAGCAAGGGGAGCAAGACTGAAGCTTTCTTT | CASKGSKTEAFF
- | TRBJ2-2 | - | TRBV27 | TGTGCCAGCAGTCCACTTGAGGGGATGGGGGCCGGGGAGCTGTTTTTT | CASSPLEGMGAGELFF
- | TRBJ2-7 | once | TRBV18 | TGTGCCAGCTCACCAAAGGATAGCTCCTACGAGCAGTACTTC | CASSPKDSSYEQYF
- | TRBJ2-2 | - | TRBV9 | TGTGCCAGCAGCGTATTACCGAACACCGGGGAGCTGTTTTTT | CASSVLPNTGELFF
- | TRBJ2-5 | - | TRBV14 | TGTGCCAGCAGCCAAACGTACCAAGAGACCCAGTACTTC | CASSQTYQETQYF
- | TRBJ2-6 | - | TRBV27 | TGTGCCAGCAGTTTCCTCCCCTCTGGGGCCAACGTCCTGACTTTC | CASSFLPSGANVLTF
TRBD1 | TRBJ2-5 | - | TRBV27 | TGTGCCAGCAGTTCGACAGGGTTGGAGACCCAGTACTTC | CASSSTGLETQYF
TRBD1 | TRBJ2-7 | - | TRBV11-2 | TGTGCCAGCAGCACGACAGGGTTTTTCTACGAGCAGTACTTC | CASSTTGFFYEQYF
- | TRBJ2-7 | - | TRBV18 | TGTGCCAGCTCACCAAGCACCTACGAGCAGTACTTC | CASSPSTYEQYF
TRBD2 | TRBJ2-7 | - | TRBV7-2 | TGTGCCAGCAGCTTACATCTGGGGCGGGAGTCCTCCTACGAGCAGTACTTC | CASSLHLGRESSYEQYF
TRBD1 | TRBJ1-5 | - | TRBV10-3 | TGTGCCACCACAGAGGGGGCTAGCGGCAATCAGCCCCAGCATTTT | CATTEGASGNQPQHF
- | TRBJ1-2 | - | TRBV6-1 | TGTGCCAGCAGTGGTACAGTGCAGGCTAACTATGGCTACACCTTC | CASSGTVQANYGYTF
- | TRBJ2-7 | - | TRBV28 | TGTGCCAGCAGTCCCCTAGGTGAGGGAAGTGACGAGCAGTACTTC | CASSPLGEGSDEQYF
- | TRBJ2-7 | - | TRBV18 | TGTGCCAGCTCAAACAGGGCCGGCGAGCAGTACTTC | CASSNRAGEQYF
TRBD2 | TRBJ2-5 | once | TRBV5-4 | TGTGCCAGCAGCCGTAGCGGGGTAGACCAAGAGACCCAGTACTTC | CASSRSGVDQETQYF
- | TRBJ1-5 | once | TRBV27 | TGTGCCAGCAGTTCGACAGTGGCCAATCAGCCCCAGCATTTT | CASSSTVANQPQHF
TRBD2 | TRBJ2-1 | - | TRBV5-4 | TGTGCCAGCAGCCCGTCGACTAGCGTCTACAATGAGCAGTTCTTC | CASSPSTSVYNEQFF
TRBD1 | TRBJ2-3 | - | TRBV18 | TGTGCCAGCTCACCACTGGGCAGGGGGCGCGGCACAGATACGCAGTATTTT | CASSPLGRGRGTDTQYF
- | TRBJ2-7 | - | TRBV11-3 | TGTGCCAGCAGCCAATTCCAAGGGTACGAGCAGTACTTC | CASSQFQGYEQYF
TRBD2 | TRBJ2-3 | once | TRBV5-6 | TGTGCCAGCTCCGGGGGGACTAGAGGTCTTAGCACAGATACGCAGTATTTT | CASSGGTRGLSTDTQYF
TRBD1 | TRBJ2-1 | - | TRBV7-2 | TGTGCCAGCAGCTTAGTTCCCCGGGACAGGGCCCTGTTCTTC | CASSLVPRDRALFF
TRBD1 | TRBJ1-5 | - | TRBV27 | TGTGCCAGCAGCGGGACAGCGAGCAATCAGCCCCAGCATTTT | CASSGTASNQPQHF
TRBD1 | TRBJ1-3 | once | TRBV27 | TGTGCCAGCAGTCCGTTACAGGGGGATCATTTAAACACCATATATTTT | CASSPLQGDHLNTIYF
- | TRBJ2-2 | - | TRBV6-4 | TGTGCCAGCAGTGTCGCGGCCTTCGGGGAGCTGTTTTTT | CASSVAAFGELFF
- | TRBJ1-2 | - | TRBV6-6 | TGTGCCAGCAGTTATCGACCCATTGCGGGCTACACCTTC | CASSYRPIAGYTF
- | TRBJ2-7 | - | TRBV30 | TGTGCCTGGAGTCAGGAGTTCCGGTCCTACGAGCAGTACTTC | CAWSQEFRSYEQYF
- | TRBJ1-4 | - | TRBV7-8 | TGTGCCAGCAGCTCCGAAAGGGTCTCGCGCACTAATGAAAAACTGTTTTTT | CASSSERVSRTNEKLFF
- | TRBJ2-1 | - | TRBV6-1 | TGTGCCAGCACGAAGGACTGGATTTCCTACAATGAGCAGTTCTTC | CASTKDWISYNEQFF
- | TRBJ2-1 | - | TRBV5-1 | TGCGCCAGCAGAATTCGGGACGACTCCTACAATGAGCAGTTCTTC | CASRIRDDSYNEQFF
- | TRBJ2-7 | - | TRBV10-1 | TGCGCCAGCAGTGGAGGCAGCTCCTACGAGCAGTACTTC | CASSGGSSYEQYF
- | TRBJ2-5 | - | TRBV5-6 | TGTGCCAGCAGCTTGGATGCGGGACTCCAAGAGACCCAGTACTTC | CASSLDAGLQETQYF
- | TRBJ2-7 | - | TRBV7-6 | TGTGCCAGCAGCCCAACCCAAGCGACTAGTACCGGCGAGCAGTACTTC | CASSPTQATSTGEQYF